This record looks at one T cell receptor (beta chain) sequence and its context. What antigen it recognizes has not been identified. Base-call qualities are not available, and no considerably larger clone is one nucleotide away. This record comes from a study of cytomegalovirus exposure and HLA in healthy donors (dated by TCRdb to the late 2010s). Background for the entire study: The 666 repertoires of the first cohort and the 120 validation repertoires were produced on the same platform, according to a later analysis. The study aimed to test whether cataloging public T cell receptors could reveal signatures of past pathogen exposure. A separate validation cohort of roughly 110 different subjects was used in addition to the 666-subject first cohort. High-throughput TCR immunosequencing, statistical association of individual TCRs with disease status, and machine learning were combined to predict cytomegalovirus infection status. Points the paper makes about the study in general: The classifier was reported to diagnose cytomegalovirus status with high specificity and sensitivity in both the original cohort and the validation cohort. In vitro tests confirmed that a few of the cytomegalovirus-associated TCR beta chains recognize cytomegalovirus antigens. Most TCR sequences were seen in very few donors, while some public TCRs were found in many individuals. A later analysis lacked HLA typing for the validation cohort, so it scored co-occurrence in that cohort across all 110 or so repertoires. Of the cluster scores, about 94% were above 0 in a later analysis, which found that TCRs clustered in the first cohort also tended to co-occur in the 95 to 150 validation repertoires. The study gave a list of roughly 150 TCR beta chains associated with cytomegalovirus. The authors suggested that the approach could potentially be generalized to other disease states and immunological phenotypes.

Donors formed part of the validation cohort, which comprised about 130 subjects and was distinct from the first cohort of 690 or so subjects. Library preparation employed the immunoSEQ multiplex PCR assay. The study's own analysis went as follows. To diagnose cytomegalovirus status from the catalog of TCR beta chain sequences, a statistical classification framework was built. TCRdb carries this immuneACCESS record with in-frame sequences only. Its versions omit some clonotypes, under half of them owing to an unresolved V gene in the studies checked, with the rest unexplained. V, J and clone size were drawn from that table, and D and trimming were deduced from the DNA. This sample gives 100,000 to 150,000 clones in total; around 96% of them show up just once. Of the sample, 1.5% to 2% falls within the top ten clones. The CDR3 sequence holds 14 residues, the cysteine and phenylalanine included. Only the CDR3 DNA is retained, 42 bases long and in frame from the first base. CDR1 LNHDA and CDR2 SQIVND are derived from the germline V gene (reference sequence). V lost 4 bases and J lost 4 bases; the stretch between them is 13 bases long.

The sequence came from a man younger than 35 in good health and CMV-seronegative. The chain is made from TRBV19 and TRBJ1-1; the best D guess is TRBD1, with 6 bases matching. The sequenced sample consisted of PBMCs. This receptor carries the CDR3 CASSSGQPGTEAFF. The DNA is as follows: TGTGCCAGTAGTAGCGGACAGCCGGGCACTGAAGCTTTCTTT. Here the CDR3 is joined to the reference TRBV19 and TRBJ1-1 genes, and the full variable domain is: DGGITQSPKYLFRKEGQNVTLSCEQNLNHDAMYWYRQDPGQGLRLIYYSQIVNDFQKGDIAEGYSVSREKKESFPLTVTSAQKNPTAFYLCASSSGQPGTEAFFGQGTRLTVV.